This TCR beta chain was identified in a study of shared clonotypes between healthy human individuals. Overall study findings and caveats: Only blood samples were collected, and tissue repertoires likely differ.

It was about 210 ng DNA, approximately 28,000 T cell genomes, that sorted-subset replicate PCRs used. The repertoire was sequenced with immunoSEQ multiplex PCR; TCRdb's copy has only in-frame clones and lacks some. The sample consists of about 2.4 million clones, 93% of them appearing once. The V end lost 6 bases, the J end lost 0 bases, and 8 bases lay between the germline ends. CDR1 and CDR2 from the germline V gene are GTSNPN and SVGIG (reference sequence). The CDR3 totals 12 residues. Of note for this clone: Antigen specificity is unknown.

The gene calls are TRBV30 and TRBJ1-2; D gene ambiguous. Sequencing was performed on naive CD4+ T cells from PBMCs. Subset reported: CD45RA+ positively selected. The TCR comes from a man between 18 and 29 years old in good health. Some clones in this sample may be carry-over from other donors' samples. The CDR3 protein is CACPSPNYGYTF. The DNA for the CDR3 is TGTGCCTGCCCGTCTCCTAACTATGGCTACACCTTC.